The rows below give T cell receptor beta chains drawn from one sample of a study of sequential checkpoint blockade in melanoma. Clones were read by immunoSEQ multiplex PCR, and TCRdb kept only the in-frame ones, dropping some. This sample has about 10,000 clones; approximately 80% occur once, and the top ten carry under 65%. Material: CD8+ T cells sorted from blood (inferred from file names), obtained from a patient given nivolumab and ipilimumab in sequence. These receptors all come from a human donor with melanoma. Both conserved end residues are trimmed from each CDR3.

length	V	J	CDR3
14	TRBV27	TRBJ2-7	ASSLDTSTSLDEQY
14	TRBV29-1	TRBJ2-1	SVELSLAGGLGEQF
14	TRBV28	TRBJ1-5	ASSLVGGPSNQPQH
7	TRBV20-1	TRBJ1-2	SATASNT
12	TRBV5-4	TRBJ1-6	ASSLEASGSPLH
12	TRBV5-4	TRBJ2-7	ASSGQGLSYEQY
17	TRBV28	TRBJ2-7	ASSLGRGGVRGSSYEQY
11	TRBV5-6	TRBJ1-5	ASSFTAAPPQH
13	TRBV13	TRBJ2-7	ASSLTGQGTYEQY
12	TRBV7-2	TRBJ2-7	ASSPTGAAYEQY
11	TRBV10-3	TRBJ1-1	ANARSGGTEAF
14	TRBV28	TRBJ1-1	ASSPLVRGTNTEAF
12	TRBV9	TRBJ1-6	ASTLGIGNSPLH
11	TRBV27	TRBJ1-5	ASSYNSNQPQH
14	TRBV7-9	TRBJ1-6	ASSSGQDSYNSPLH
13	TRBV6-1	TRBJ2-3	ASITTGGGTDTQY
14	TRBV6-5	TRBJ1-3	ASSYGRQGLGNTIY
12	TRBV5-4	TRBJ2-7	ASSHGQGAYEQY
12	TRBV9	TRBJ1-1	ASSVGQGATEAF
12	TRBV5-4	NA	ASSLDGEGFEQY
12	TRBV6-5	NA	ASSYGQDSYEQY
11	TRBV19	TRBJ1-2	ASSLMDSAGYT
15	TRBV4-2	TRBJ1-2	ASSQALPGLANYGYT
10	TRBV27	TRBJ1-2	ASSPQGNGYT
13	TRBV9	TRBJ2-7	ASSVGEQGSYEQH
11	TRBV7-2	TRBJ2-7	ASSPGQGYEQY
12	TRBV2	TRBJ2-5	ASKSGGALETQY
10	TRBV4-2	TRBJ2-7	ASSRDFYEQY
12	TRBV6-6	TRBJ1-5	ASSYERDNQPQH
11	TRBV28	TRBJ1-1	ASSPFSNTEAF
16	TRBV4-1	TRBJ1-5	ASSQDQQGSSFNQPQH
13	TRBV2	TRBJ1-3	ASKTTKSSGNTIY
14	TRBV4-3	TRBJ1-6	ASSERGDRTNSPLH
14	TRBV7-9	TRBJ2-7	ASSLAILAGDYEQY
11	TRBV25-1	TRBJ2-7	ASSEQGPYEQY
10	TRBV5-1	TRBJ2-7	ASKDSTYEQY
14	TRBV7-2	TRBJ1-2	ASSLVPTGSNYGYT
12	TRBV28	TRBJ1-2	ASNLRAGQYGYT
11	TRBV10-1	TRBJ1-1	ASSKGLSTEAF
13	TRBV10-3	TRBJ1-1	AIIERTGENTEAF
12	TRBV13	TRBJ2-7	ASSLRGPGYEQY
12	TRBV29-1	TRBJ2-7	SVGTAIGDYEQY
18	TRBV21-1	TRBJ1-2	ASSKAPPRLGLPDNYGYT
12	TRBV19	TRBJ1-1	ASSFRDGGTEAF
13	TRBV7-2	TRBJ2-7	ASSPRTGVGYEQY
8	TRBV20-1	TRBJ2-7	SAPIVEQY
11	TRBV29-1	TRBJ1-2	SAPGQGVNGYT
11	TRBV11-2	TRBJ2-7	ASSLVPGNEQY
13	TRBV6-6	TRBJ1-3	ASTWDTPAGNTIY
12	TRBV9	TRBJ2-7	ASSSGQSPYEQY
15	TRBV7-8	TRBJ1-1	ASSYSTITGMGTEAF
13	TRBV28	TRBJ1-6	ASSLEEGGRSPLH
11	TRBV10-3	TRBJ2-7	AISPGGSYEQY